Below, 22 T cell receptor beta chains from the same sample are listed, as sequenced in a study of T cell changes during pregnancy in multiple sclerosis. This table comes from immunoSEQ multiplex PCR, and its TCRdb copy is limited to in-frame clones, with some not included. The table records more than 90,000 clones, approximately 90% of them present only once. The sequencing here drew on peripheral blood, taken in the third trimester of pregnancy. The source of these receptors is a female donor with multiple sclerosis, enrolled in a pregnancy study.

This chain links TRBV7-3 with TRBJ2-1; maybe TRBD2 (5 bases). The V gene's germline CDR1 is SGHTA and CDR2 FQGTGA. The CDR3 length is 14 residues. The V end was cut by 5 bases, the J end by 5 bases, with 13 bases between. The CDR3 here is CASSAAGANNEQFF. DNA for the CDR3: TGTGCCAGCAGCGCCGCGGGCGCCAACAATGAGCAGTTCTTC.

The chain uses TRBV18 and TRBJ2-7, with TRBD1 matching over 11 bases. Per the germline V gene, CDR1 is KGHSH and CDR2 is LQKENI. There are 15 residues in the CDR3. V was clipped by 3 bases and J by 2 bases; unmatched bases: 3. The CDR3 reads CASSPRDRGTYEQYF. CDR3 nucleotides: TGTGCCAGCTCACCCCGGGACAGGGGGACCTACGAGCAGTACTTC.

The V call is TRBV7-3, the J call TRBJ1-3; perhaps TRBD1 as D (6 bases). The germline V and J ends were trimmed by 5 bases and 0 bases, with 11 bases remaining between them. This CDR3 contains 15 residues. Germline CDR1 reads SGHTA; CDR2 reads FQGTGA. Here the CDR3 reads CASSPTGNSGNTIYF. In DNA form, the CDR3 reads TGTGCCAGCAGCCCTACAGGGAACTCTGGAAACACCATATATTTT. The full variable domain, completed using reference TRBV7-3 and TRBJ1-3, is GAGVSQTPSNKVTEKGKYVELRCDPISGHTALYWYRQSLGQGPEFLIYFQGTGAADDSGLPNDRFFAVRPEGSVSTLKIQRTERGDSAVYLCASSPTGNSGNTIYFGEGSWLTVV.

The J gene is TRBJ1-1, the V gene TRBV10-3; possibly TRBD1 for D (6 bases). CDR1 is ENHRY and CDR2 is SYGVKD in the germline V gene. The CDR3 totals 14 residues. Between the trimmed V and J ends, which lost 3 bases and 2 bases, there was a span of 10 bases. CDR3 DNA sequence: TGTGCCATCAGTGATACAGGGTTCAACACTGAAGCTTTCTTT. As protein: CAISDTGFNTEAFF.

The rearrangement links TRBV6-1 to TRBJ1-4; 9 nucleotides match TRBD1. V trimming: 7 bases; J trimming: 4 bases; junction bases outside the gene matches: 4. This CDR3 spans 14 amino acids. The germline V gene encodes CDR1 MNHNS and CDR2 SASEGT. The CDR3 coding sequence is TGTGCCAGCAAAAGGGACAGGGATAATGAAAAACTGTTTTTT. Translating gives CASKRDRDNEKLFF.

This clone was found many times. This sequence joins TRBV19 and TRBJ1-2; perhaps TRBD1 as D (6 bases). This CDR3 comprises 13 residues. Per the germline V gene, CDR1 is LNHDA and CDR2 is SQIVND (reference sequence). Trimming removed 5 bases from V and 2 bases from J, with 9 bases in between. The CDR3 reads CASSQGRNYGYTF. The CDR3, as DNA: TGTGCCAGTAGTCAGGGGCGAAACTATGGCTACACCTTC.

J is TRBJ1-3 and V is TRBV2, with D unclear. The germline V gene encodes CDR1 SNHLY and CDR2 FYNNEI. The CDR3 extends over 15 amino acids. The germline V and J ends were trimmed by 5 bases and 0 bases, with 11 bases remaining between them. The CDR3 is CASSFERVSGNTIYF. Here the CDR3 DNA reads TGTGCCAGCAGTTTTGAGAGAGTCTCTGGAAACACCATATATTTT.

This chain links TRBV25-1 with TRBJ2-7; TRBD1 matches at 12 bases. CDR3 size: 15 residues. V lost 4 bases and J lost 6; bases outside the gene matches: 7. Germline V gives CDR1 MGHDK, CDR2 SYGVNS. DNA of the CDR3: TGTGCCAGCAGTGCCCAGGGACAGGGGGCGAGCGAGCAGTACTTC. Translated, it gives CASSAQGQGASEQYF.

The gene calls are TRBV6-1 and TRBJ2-3, with TRBD2 identical over 12 bases. Germline loops: CDR1 MNHNS, CDR2 SASEGT. CDR3 length equals 16 residues. Trimming at V came to 2 bases and at J to 4 bases, leaving 4 bases not matched to a gene. The CDR3: CASSESTSGRSDTQYF. The DNA for the CDR3 is TGTGCCAGCAGTGAATCGACTAGCGGGAGATCAGATACGCAGTATTTT.

The chain is built from TRBV2 and TRBJ2-3, with a possible D match to TRBD2 (5 bases). V was shortened by 4 bases and J by 2 bases, with 10 bases between the two germline ends. CDR3 length equals 14 residues. CDR1 and CDR2 (germline): SNHLY, FYNNEI. CDR3 DNA sequence: TGTGCCAGCAGTGTAAGCGGCTTCACAGATACGCAGTATTTT. As protein: CASSVSGFTDTQYF.

V is TRBV29-1 and J is TRBJ2-7; TRBD2 is a possible D gene (5 bases). CDR3 size: 11 residues. The V gene lost 7 bases and the J gene lost 7 bases, with 14 bases spanning the gap. CDR1 and CDR2 (germline): SQVTM, ANQGSEA. The CDR3 region is CSGLVGKEQYF. The CDR3 DNA is TGCAGCGGGTTAGTCGGGAAAGAGCAGTACTTC.

V and J are TRBV7-9 and TRBJ1-3; D gene uncertain. V was trimmed by 5 bases and J by 0 bases, leaving 11 bases between them. Germline CDR1 is SEHNR and CDR2 is FQNEAQ (reference sequence). The CDR3 contains 15 residues. Here the CDR3 DNA reads TGTGCCAGCAGCAATCGCGGGGTCTCTGGAAACACCATATATTTT. Translating it yields CASSNRGVSGNTIYF.

The J gene is TRBJ1-2, the V gene TRBV5-6, with 11 bases lining up with TRBD1. Germline lookup yields CDR1 SGHDT and CDR2 YYEEEE. This CDR3 has 16 amino acids. V lost 4 bases and J lost 3; bases outside the gene matches: 8. CDR3 nucleotide sequence: TGTGCCAGCAGCGCTTCCGGGACAGGGGGTGACTATGGCTACACCTTC. It specifies CASSASGTGGDYGYTF.

V gene TRBV19 combines with J gene TRBJ1-2; possibly TRBD1 for D (5 bases). V lost 4 bases and J 2 bases, leaving 11 bases between the germline ends. Germline CDR1 reads LNHDA; CDR2 reads SQIVND (reference sequence). CDR3 size: 14 residues. In DNA, the CDR3 is TGTGCCAGTAGTAGAGGACAAGTGAACTATGGCTACACCTTC. It is translated as CASSRGQVNYGYTF.

The rearrangement links TRBV9 to TRBJ2-2; 7 bases are a match to TRBD1. V lost 7 bases and J lost 7; bases outside the gene matches: 4. CDR1 and CDR2 (germline): SGDLS, YYNGEE. The CDR3 has 12 residues. The CDR3 protein is CASAQGVGELFF. The CDR3 DNA reads TGTGCCAGCGCCCAGGGGGTCGGGGAGCTGTTTTTT.

The chain links TRBV5-5 to TRBJ2-7, with 7 bases aligning to TRBD1. The CDR3 has 15 amino acids. Germline V gene sequence: CDR1 SGHKS, CDR2 YYEKEE (reference sequence). Trimming cost V 4 bases and J 2 bases; bases outside gene matches: 9. CDR3 sequence (DNA): TGTGCCAGCAGCACAACCGGGACAGCAACCTACGAGCAGTACTTC. Translating gives CASSTTGTATYEQYF.

This chain uses TRBV2 with TRBJ1-4; 8 nucleotides agree with TRBD1. Germline CDR1 reads SNHLY; CDR2 reads FYNNEI. The CDR3 length is 15 residues. Trimming cost V 7 bases and J 2 bases; bases outside gene matches: 6. For the CDR3, the DNA is TGTGCCAGCACCACCAGGGGGCAGACTAATGAAAAACTGTTTTTT. Translated: CASTTRGQTNEKLFF.

The genes are TRBV29-1 and TRBJ2-2; maybe TRBD2 (7 bases). CDR1 and CDR2 (germline): SQVTM, ANQGSEA. The CDR3 has 12 residues. V dropped 5 bases and J dropped 6 bases, with 10 bases sitting between them. In DNA form, the CDR3 reads TGCAGCGTTAGGGGGGGGCCCGGGGAGCTGTTTTTT. It is translated as CSVRGGPGELFF.

The chain joins TRBV6-1 to TRBJ2-1; D perhaps matches TRBD2 (6 bases). With 0 bases removed from V and 9 bases from J, the gap between germline ends came to 21 bases. Looked up from germline, CDR1 is MNHNS and CDR2 is SASEGT. The CDR3 runs to 17 residues. The CDR3 spells CASSEASGTRSSSEQFF. Here the CDR3 DNA reads TGTGCCAGCAGTGAAGCATCCGGGACTCGCAGTTCCAGTGAGCAGTTCTTC.

Only one count was recorded for this clone. V and J are TRBV12-1 and TRBJ2-1; the table's D call, TRBD2, has no DNA check behind it. TRBV12-1 is a listed pseudogene. The CDR3 runs 15 residues. The CDR3 here is CASSKGLAVYNEQFF. Written as DNA, the CDR3 is TGTGCCAGCAGCAAAGGACTAGCGGTTTACAATGAGCAGTTCTTC.

This clone occurred a few times. V and J are TRBV28 and TRBJ1-2; D is unclear. In germline, CDR1 is MDHEN, CDR2 SYDVKM. The CDR3 runs to 13 residues. The V end lost 7 bases, the J end lost 8 bases, and 17 bases lay between the germline ends. CDR3 sequence reads: CASTLTGRKGYTF. CDR3 nucleotide sequence: TGTGCCAGCACCTTGACGGGAAGAAAGGGCTACACCTTC.

This chain connects TRBV6-1 to TRBJ2-5, with D unclear. Germline V CDR1 and CDR2: MNHNS, SASEGT. The V end was cut by 4 bases, the J end by 2 bases, with 11 bases between. The CDR3 extends over 14 amino acids. The CDR3 coding sequence is TGTGCCAGCAGTGGAATCAGTCAACAAGAGACCCAGTACTTC. This gives the protein CASSGISQQETQYF.